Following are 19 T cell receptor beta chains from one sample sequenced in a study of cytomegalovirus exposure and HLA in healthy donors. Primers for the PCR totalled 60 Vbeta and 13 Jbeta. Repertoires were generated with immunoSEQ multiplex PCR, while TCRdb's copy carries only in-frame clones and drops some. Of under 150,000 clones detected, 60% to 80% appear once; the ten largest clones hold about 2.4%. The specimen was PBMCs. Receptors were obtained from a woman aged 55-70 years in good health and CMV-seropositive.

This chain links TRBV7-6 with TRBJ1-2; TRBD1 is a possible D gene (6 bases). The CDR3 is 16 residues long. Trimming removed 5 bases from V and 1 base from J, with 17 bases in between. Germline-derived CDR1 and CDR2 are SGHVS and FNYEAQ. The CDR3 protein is CASSIGGWALNYGYTF. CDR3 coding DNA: TGTGCCAGCAGCATTGGGGGCTGGGCGCTTAACTATGGCTACACCTTC.

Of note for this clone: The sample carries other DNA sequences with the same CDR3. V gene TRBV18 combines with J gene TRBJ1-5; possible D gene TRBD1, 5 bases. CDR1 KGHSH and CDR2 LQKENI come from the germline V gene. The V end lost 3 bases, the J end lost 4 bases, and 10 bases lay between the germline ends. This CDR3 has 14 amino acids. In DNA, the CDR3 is TGTGCCAGCTCACCGGGGCAGGGAAATCAGCCCCAGCATTTT. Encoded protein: CASSPGQGNQPQHF. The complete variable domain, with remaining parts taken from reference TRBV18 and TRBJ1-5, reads NAGVMQNPRHLVRRRGQEARLRCSPMKGHSHVYWYRQLPEEGLKFMVYLQKENIIDESGMPKERFSAEFPKEGPSILRIQQVVRGDSAAYFCASSPGQGNQPQHFGDGTRLSIL.

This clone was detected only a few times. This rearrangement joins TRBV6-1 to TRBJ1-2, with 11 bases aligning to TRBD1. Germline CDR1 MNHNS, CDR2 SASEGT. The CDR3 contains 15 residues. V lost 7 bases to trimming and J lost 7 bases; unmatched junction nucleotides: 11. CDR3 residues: CASNPGQGEISGYTF. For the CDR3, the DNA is TGTGCCAGCAACCCGGGACAGGGGGAGATTAGTGGCTACACCTTC.

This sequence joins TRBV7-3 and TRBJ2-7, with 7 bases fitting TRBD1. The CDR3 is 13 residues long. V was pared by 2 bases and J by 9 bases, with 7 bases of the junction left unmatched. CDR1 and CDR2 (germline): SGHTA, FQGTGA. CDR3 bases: TGTGCCAGCAGCTTAGGGGACAGCTTCCCGCAGTACTTC. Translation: CASSLGDSFPQYF.

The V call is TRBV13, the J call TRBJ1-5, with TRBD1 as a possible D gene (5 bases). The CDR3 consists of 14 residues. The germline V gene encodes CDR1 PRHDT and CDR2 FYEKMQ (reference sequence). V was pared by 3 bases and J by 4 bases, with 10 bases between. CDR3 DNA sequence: TGTGCCAGCAGCTTTGGGACTGCTAATCAGCCCCAGCATTTT. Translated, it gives CASSFGTANQPQHF.

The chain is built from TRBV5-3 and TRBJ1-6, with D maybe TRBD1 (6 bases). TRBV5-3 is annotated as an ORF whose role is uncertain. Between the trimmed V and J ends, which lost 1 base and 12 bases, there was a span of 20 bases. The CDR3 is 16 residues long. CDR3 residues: CARSLNRVRPSVPLHF. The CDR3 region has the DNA TGTGCCAGAAGCTTGAACAGGGTGCGCCCTTCTGTACCCCTCCACTTT.

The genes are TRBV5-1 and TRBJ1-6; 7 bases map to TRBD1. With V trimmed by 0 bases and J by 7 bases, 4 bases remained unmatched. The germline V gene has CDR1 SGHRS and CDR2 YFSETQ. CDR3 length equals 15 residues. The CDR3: CASSLGPGQNSPLHF. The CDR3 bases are TGCGCCAGCAGCTTGGGCCCGGGACAGAATTCACCCCTCCACTTT.

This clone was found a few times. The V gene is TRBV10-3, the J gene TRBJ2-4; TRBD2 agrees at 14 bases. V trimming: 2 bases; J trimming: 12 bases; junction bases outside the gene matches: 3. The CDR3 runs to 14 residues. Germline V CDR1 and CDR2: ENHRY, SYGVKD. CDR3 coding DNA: TGTGCCATCAGTGAGGGACTAGCGGGGGGCAATCAGTACTTC. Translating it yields CAISEGLAGGNQYF.

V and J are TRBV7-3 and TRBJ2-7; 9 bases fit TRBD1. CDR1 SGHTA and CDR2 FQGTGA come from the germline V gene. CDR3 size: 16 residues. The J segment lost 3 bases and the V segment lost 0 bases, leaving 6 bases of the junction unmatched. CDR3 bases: TGTGCCAGCAGCTTAACAGGACAGGGGAGTGGCTACGAGCAGTACTTC. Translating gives CASSLTGQGSGYEQYF.

CDR3 sequence reads: CASTTRSGQEWGTEAFF. In DNA, the CDR3 is TGTGCCAGCACCACCCGGTCAGGGCAAGAGTGGGGCACTGAAGCTTTCTTT. The rearrangement joins TRBV5-6 to TRBJ1-1; D perhaps matches TRBD1 (5 bases). The CDR3 loop spans 17 amino acids. The ends were cut back, 6 bases at V and 4 bases at J, with 25 bases in the middle. Germline V gives CDR1 SGHDT, CDR2 YYEEEE.

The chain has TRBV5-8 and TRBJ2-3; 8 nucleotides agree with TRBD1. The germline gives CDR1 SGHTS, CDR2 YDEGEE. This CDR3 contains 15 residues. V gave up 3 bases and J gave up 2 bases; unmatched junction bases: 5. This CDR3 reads CASSWGQAFTDTQYF. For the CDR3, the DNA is TGTGCCAGCAGCTGGGGACAGGCCTTCACAGATACGCAGTATTTT.

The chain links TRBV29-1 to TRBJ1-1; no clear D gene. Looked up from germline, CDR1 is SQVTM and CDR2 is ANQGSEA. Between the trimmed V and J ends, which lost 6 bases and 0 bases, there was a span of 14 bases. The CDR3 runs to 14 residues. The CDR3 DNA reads TGCAGCGTCCTATTGAGAGGATTGAACACTGAAGCTTTCTTT. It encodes CSVLLRGLNTEAFF.

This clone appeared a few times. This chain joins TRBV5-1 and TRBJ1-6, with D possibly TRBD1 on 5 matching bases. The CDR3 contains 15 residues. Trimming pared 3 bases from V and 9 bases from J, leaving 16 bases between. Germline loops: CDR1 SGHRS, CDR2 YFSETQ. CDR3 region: CASSSAWGESSPLHF. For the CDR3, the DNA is TGCGCCAGCAGCTCAGCTTGGGGGGAGAGTTCACCCCTCCACTTT. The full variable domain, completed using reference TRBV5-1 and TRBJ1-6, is KAGVTQTPRYLIKTRGQQVTLSCSPISGHRSVSWYQQTPGQGLQFLFEYFSETQRNKGNFPGRFSGRQFSNSRSEMNVSTLELGDSALYLCASSSAWGESSPLHFGNGTRLTVT.

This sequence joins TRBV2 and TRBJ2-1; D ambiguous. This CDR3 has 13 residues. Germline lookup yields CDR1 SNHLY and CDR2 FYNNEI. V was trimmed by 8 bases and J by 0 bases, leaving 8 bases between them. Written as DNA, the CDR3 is TGTGCCAGCGACTGGAGCTCCTACAATGAGCAGTTCTTC. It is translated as CASDWSSYNEQFF.

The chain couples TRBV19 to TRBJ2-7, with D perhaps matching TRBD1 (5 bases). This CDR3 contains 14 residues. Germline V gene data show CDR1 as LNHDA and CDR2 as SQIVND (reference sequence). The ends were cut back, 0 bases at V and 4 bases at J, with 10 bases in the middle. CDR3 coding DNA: TGTGCCAGTAGTATAGATGGTAGGGGATACGAGCAGTACTTC. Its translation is CASSIDGRGYEQYF.

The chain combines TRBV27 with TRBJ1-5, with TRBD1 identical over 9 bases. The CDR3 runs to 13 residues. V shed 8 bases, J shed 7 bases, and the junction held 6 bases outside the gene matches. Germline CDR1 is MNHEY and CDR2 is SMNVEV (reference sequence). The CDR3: CASEDRGVQPQHF. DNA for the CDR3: TGTGCCAGCGAGGACAGGGGAGTACAGCCCCAGCATTTT.

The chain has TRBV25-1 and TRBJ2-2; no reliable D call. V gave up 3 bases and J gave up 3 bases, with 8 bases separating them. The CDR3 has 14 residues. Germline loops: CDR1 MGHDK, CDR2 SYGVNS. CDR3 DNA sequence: TGTGCCAGCAGTGAGCCCGGTTACACCGGGGAGCTGTTTTTT. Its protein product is CASSEPGYTGELFF.

CDR3 bases: TGTGCCAGCAGCGCTGGGGGGGGAGGGGGAACTGAAGCTTTCTTT. Its translation is CASSAGGGGGTEAFF. The chain has TRBV9 and TRBJ1-1; a possible D gene is TRBD1 (6 bases). Trimming pared 3 bases from V and 5 bases from J, leaving 17 bases between. The CDR3 has 15 residues. Germline-derived CDR1 and CDR2 are SGDLS and YYNGEE.

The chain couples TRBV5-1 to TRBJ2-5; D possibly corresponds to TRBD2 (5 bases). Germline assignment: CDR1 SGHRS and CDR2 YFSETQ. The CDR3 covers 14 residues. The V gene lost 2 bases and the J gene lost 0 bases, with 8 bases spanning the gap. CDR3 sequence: CASSFSGYQETQYF. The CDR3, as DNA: TGCGCCAGCAGCTTCTCGGGGTACCAAGAGACCCAGTACTTC. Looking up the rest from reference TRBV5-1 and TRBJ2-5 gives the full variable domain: KAGVTQTPRYLIKTRGQQVTLSCSPISGHRSVSWYQQTPGQGLQFLFEYFSETQRNKGNFPGRFSGRQFSNSRSEMNVSTLELGDSALYLCASSFSGYQETQYFGPGTRLLVL.